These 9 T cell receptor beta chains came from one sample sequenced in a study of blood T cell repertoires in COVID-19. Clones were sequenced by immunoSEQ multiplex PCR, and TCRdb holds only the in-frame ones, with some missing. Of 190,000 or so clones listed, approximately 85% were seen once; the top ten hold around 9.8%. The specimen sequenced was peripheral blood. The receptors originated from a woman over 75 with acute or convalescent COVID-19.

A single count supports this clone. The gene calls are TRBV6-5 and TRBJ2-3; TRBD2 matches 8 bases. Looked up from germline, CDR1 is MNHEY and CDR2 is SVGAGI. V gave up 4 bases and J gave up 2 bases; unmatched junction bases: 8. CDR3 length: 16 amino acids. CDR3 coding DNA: TGTGCCAGCAGTTCCATTAGCGGGATTATCACAGATACGCAGTATTTT. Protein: CASSSISGIITDTQYF.

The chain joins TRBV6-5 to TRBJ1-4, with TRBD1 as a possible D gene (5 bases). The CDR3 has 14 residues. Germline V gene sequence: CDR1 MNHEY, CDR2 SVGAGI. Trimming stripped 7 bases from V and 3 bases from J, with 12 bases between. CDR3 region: CASKPGLANEKLFF. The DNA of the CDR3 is TGTGCCAGCAAACCAGGGTTGGCTAATGAAAAACTGTTTTTT.

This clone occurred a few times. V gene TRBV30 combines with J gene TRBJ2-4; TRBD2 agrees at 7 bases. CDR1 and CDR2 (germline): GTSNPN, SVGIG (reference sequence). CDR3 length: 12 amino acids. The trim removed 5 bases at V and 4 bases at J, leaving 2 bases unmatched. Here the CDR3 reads CAWRTSKNIQYF. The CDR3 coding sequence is TGTGCCTGGCGGACTAGTAAAAACATTCAGTACTTC.

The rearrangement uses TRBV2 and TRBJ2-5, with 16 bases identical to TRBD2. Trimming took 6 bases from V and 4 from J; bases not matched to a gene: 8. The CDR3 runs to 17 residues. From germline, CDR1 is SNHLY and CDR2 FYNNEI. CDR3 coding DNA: TGTGCCAGCAGACCCGGGACTAGCGGGAGGGCCTCAGAGACCCAGTACTTC. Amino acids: CASRPGTSGRASETQYF. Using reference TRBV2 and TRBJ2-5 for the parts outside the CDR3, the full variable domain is EPEVTQTPSHQVTQMGQEVILRCVPISNHLYFYWYRQILGQKVEFLVSFYNNEISEKSEIFDDQFSVERPDGSNFTLKIRSTKLEDSAMYFCASRPGTSGRASETQYFGPGTRLLVL.

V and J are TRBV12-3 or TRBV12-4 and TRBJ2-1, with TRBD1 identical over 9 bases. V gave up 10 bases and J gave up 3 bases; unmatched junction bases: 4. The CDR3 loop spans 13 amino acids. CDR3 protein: CATDRGLYNEQFF. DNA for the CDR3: TGTGCCACGGACAGGGGTCTCTACAATGAGCAGTTCTTC.

This CDR3 reads CASSPDSYGYTF. CDR3 sequence (DNA): TGTGCCAGCAGCCCCGACAGCTATGGCTACACCTTC. The chain is built from TRBV7-8 and TRBJ1-2, with D possibly being TRBD1 (5 bases). CDR3 length: 12 amino acids. Germline V CDR1 and CDR2: SGHVS, FQNEAQ. The V gene lost 5 bases and the J gene lost 4 bases, with 8 bases spanning the gap.

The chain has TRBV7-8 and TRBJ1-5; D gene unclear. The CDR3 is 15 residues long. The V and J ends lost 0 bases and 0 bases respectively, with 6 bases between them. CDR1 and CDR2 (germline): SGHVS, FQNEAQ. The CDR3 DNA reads TGTGCCAGCAGCTTAGCTCCCTATAGCAATCAGCCCCAGCATTTT. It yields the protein CASSLAPYSNQPQHF. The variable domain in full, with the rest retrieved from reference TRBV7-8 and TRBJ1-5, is GAGVSQSPRYKVAKRGQDVALRCDPISGHVSLFWYQQALGQGPEFLTYFQNEAQLDKSGLPSDRFFAERPEGSVSTLKIQRTQQEDSAVYLCASSLAPYSNQPQHFGDGTRLSIL.

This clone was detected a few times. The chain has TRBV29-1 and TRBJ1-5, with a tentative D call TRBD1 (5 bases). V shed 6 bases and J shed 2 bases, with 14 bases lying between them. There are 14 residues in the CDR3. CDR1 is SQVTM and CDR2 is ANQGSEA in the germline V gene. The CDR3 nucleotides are TGCAGCGTACTCCAGGGTGTGGGCAATCAGCCCCAGCATTTT. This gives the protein CSVLQGVGNQPQHF.

In DNA form, the CDR3 reads TGTGCCAGCAGACCGAACGGAGGCTATCAGCCCCAGCATTTT. Translation gives CASRPNGGYQPQHF. This sequence joins TRBV6-5 and TRBJ1-5; D not resolved. Per the germline V gene, CDR1 is MNHEY and CDR2 is SVGAGI. The CDR3 runs 14 residues. The V and J ends lost 6 bases and 5 bases respectively, with 14 bases between them.